This TCR beta chain was documented in a study of cytomegalovirus exposure and HLA in healthy donors. Findings of the study overall: In an earlier analysis, in some 500 donors, most V segments appeared productive either ~87% or ~30% of the time. Later analysis identified a missense DCLRE1C variant that was linked to TCR beta V- and J-gene trimming.

For this clone: Its matching antigen is unknown.

13 Jbeta primers and 60 Vbeta primers were used for the PCR. Using immunoSEQ multiplex PCR, the repertoire was profiled, and TCRdb retains in-frame clones only, with some absent. The data hold approximately 180,000 clones, with around 87% observed a single time. V was shortened by 4 bases and J by 5 bases, with 12 bases between the two germline ends. Germline lookup yields CDR1 SGHRS and CDR2 YFSETQ. The CDR3 consists of 13 residues. This receptor was obtained from a woman in her late teens or twenties in good health and CMV-seronegative. Sequences were obtained from PBMCs. The chain carries TRBV5-1 and TRBJ2-5; weak D call: TRBD2 (6 bases). The DNA of the CDR3 is TGCGCCAGCAGCGGGCCGGAGGGGGAGACCCAGTACTTC. It codes for CASSGPEGETQYF.